This T cell receptor beta chain was identified during a study of a mutant IDH1 vaccine in newly diagnosed glioma. Study overall: Patients were pretreated with radiotherapy, temozolomide, or both, mostly both. Whole-study results and caveats: Pseudoprogression apparently lacked any relation to changes in top peripheral T cell clonotypes.

From germline, CDR1 is KGHSH and CDR2 LQKENI. The CDR3 totals 13 residues. Trimming cost V 6 bases and J 0 bases, with 6 bases left between them. In regard to this clone: Its antigen is unidentified.

Sequencing was performed with immunoSEQ multiplex PCR; in TCRdb, only in-frame clones are kept and a portion is missing. This table has fewer than 100,000 clones, 70% to 90% appearing once. Time point defined: baseline, week 1 (first vaccination visit). Stated treatment: pre-vaccination baseline after standard-of-care therapy. The donors had new WHO grade 3 or 4 astrocytomas; these were IDH1-mutant and ATRX-lost. The sequencing used PBMCs, collected from a glioma patient treated with radiotherapy, temozolomide or both. The V gene is TRBV18, the J gene TRBJ1-5; D is unresolved. The source is a woman between 50 and 59 years old with glioma. This CDR3 is CASSRDSNQPQHF. The CDR3 region has the DNA TGTGCCAGCTCCCGGGATAGCAATCAGCCCCAGCATTTT. Full variable domain (missing parts from reference TRBV18 and TRBJ1-5): NAGVMQNPRHLVRRRGQEARLRCSPMKGHSHVYWYRQLPEEGLKFMVYLQKENIIDESGMPKERFSAEFPKEGPSILRIQQVVRGDSAAYFCASSRDSNQPQHFGDGTRLSIL.